This T cell receptor (beta chain) was recovered during a study of blood T cell repertoires in COVID-19. Study in general: Donors in the United States, Italy and Spain gave samples during acute or convalescent COVID-19. Nucleic acid was either cDNA or gDNA, and it came from T cells, B-cell-depleted T cells, or PBMCs.

V lost 6 bases and J 4 bases, leaving 19 bases between the germline ends. This CDR3 region has 16 residues. Per the germline V gene, CDR1 is MNHNY and CDR2 is SVGAGI (reference sequence). As originally analysed: Estimation of nucleated cell counts was performed using reference gene primer amplification. Produced via immunoSEQ multiplex PCR; TCRdb's table is partial and in-frame only. The V and J calls and clone size come from that table; D and trimming were worked out from the DNA. The sample shows about 120,000 clones, roughly 85% of them seen only once. Sequencing was performed on peripheral blood. The TCR originated in a man older than 75 with acute or convalescent COVID-19. The genes are TRBV6-6 and TRBJ1-5, with D possibly TRBD1 on 6 matching bases. In nucleotides, the CDR3 is TGTGCCAGCAGAGAAAGAGGGGGGGTCTGGAATCAGCCCCAGCATTTT. It encodes CASRERGGVWNQPQHF.